Following are 10 T cell receptor beta chains from one sample sequenced in a study of blood T cell repertoires in COVID-19. The assay was immunoSEQ multiplex PCR, and TCRdb's table has in-frame clones only and misses some. Of under 60,000 clones in the sample, around 75% were seen once. Input material: peripheral blood. These TCRs come from a human donor in a cohort sampled during active COVID-19.

The chain recombines TRBV12-3 or TRBV12-4 with TRBJ2-7; D possibly corresponds to TRBD1 (6 bases). Trimming removed 4 bases from V and 6 bases from J, with 13 bases in between. CDR3 length: 13 residues. DNA for the CDR3: TGTGCCAGCAGTTCTTTCAGGGGCCTCGAGCAGTACTTC. It is translated as CASSSFRGLEQYF.

The chain combines TRBV7-2 with TRBJ2-1; 8 bases are a match to TRBD1. CDR1 and CDR2 from the germline V gene are SGHTA and FQGNSA. The CDR3 has 18 residues. V dropped 2 bases and J dropped 5; count of bases not matched to a gene: 14. The CDR3, as DNA: TGTGCCAGCAGCTTAACCCCGGGACAGGCAGGGAGGAACAATGAGCAGTTCTTC. Its translation is CASSLTPGQAGRNNEQFF.

The chain recombines TRBV27 with TRBJ2-2; 11 nucleotides match TRBD2. This CDR3 is built from 18 residues. The germline V gene has CDR1 MNHEY and CDR2 SMNVEV (reference sequence). V gave up 2 bases and J gave up 3 bases; unmatched junction bases: 8. The CDR3 sequence: CASSLTSGSFSDTGELFF. CDR3 coding DNA: TGTGCCAGCAGTTTAACTAGCGGGAGTTTTTCAGACACCGGGGAGCTGTTTTTT.

The V gene is TRBV4-1, the J gene TRBJ2-7, with 13 bases that match TRBD2. The CDR3 runs 16 residues. Germline V lookup: CDR1 MGHRA, CDR2 YSYEKL. With V trimmed by 5 bases and J by 2 bases, 6 bases remained unmatched. The CDR3 nucleotides read TGCGCCAGCAGCTCGGGGACTAGCGGGACCCCCTACGAGCAGTACTTC. It specifies CASSSGTSGTPYEQYF.

The V call is TRBV4-2, the J call TRBJ2-1; maybe TRBD2 (6 bases). The CDR3 sequence is 16 residues long. Germline loops: CDR1 LGHNA, CDR2 YNFKEQ. Trimming cost V 4 bases and J 0 bases, with 13 bases left between them. The CDR3 DNA sequence: TGTGCCAGCAGCCCCGTGCGGGGCAACTCCTACAATGAGCAGTTCTTC. It is translated as CASSPVRGNSYNEQFF.

V gene TRBV7-2 combines with J gene TRBJ2-3, with 13 bases fitting TRBD2. The germline V gene has CDR1 SGHTA and CDR2 FQGNSA. The J segment lost 5 bases and the V segment lost 5 bases, leaving 4 bases of the junction unmatched. The CDR3 runs 15 residues. As DNA, the CDR3 is TGTGCCAGCAGCCCGACTAGCGGGGGGTTAGATACGCAGTATTTT. It specifies CASSPTSGGLDTQYF.

This chain connects TRBV11-3 to TRBJ2-5; 8 nucleotides agree with TRBD1. Germline-derived CDR1 and CDR2 are SGHNT and YENEEA. After removal of 3 bases from V and 2 bases from J, the junction contained 5 bases not matched to a gene. The CDR3 runs 15 residues. The chain's CDR3 is CASSLLDRGQETQYF. The CDR3 DNA follows: TGTGCCAGCAGCTTGCTCGACAGGGGACAAGAGACCCAGTACTTC.

This clone appeared many times. The CDR3 DNA reads TGCGCCAGCAGCCCTGGACTAGCGAACACCGGGGAGCTGTTTTTT. It encodes CASSPGLANTGELFF. The chain couples TRBV4-1 to TRBJ2-2; 7 bases map to TRBD2. Trimming took 4 bases from V and 0 from J; bases not matched to a gene: 2. The CDR3 is 15 amino acids. Germline lookup yields CDR1 MGHRA and CDR2 YSYEKL.

V gene TRBV29-1 combines with J gene TRBJ1-1; D is undetermined. Germline-derived CDR1 and CDR2 are SQVTM and ANQGSEA. The CDR3 length is 10 residues. The germline V and J ends were trimmed by 4 bases and 6 bases, with 6 bases remaining between them. The CDR3 DNA follows: TGCAGCGTTGTGTCTCCTGAAGCTTTCTTT. This codes for CSVVSPEAFF. The full variable domain, completed using reference TRBV29-1 and TRBJ1-1, is SAVISQKPSRDICQRGTSLTIQCQVDSQVTMMFWYRQQPGQSLTLIATANQGSEATYESGFVIDKFPISRPNLTFSTLTVSNMSPEDSSIYLCSVVSPEAFFGQGTRLTVV.

CDR3 DNA: TGTGCCAGCAGCCAAGGAAGCGGGAGGGCCGGCCATGAGCAGTTCTTC. Its protein product is CASSQGSGRAGHEQFF. This chain connects TRBV3-1 (or the pseudogene TRBV3-2) to TRBJ2-1; 10 positions match TRBD2. CDR3 size: 16 residues. The V and J ends lost 1 base and 8 bases, in that order; junction bases with no gene match: 8. From germline, CDR1 is LGHDT and CDR2 YNNKEL (reference sequence).